This T cell receptor beta chain was found in a study of post-analysis software for immune sequencing data. Study-level information: Clinical courses comprised relapsing-remitting, secondary progressive and progressive-relapsing multiple sclerosis.

Incorporated into the TCR beta cDNA libraries were unique molecular identifiers, which served to reduce PCR and sequencing biases. Each CDR3 protein gets one entry after TCRdb re-called the PCR reads with MiXCR. The data hold roughly 430,000 distinct CDR3 sequences, with 39% observed a single time. Sequencing input: blood. The clonotype originates from a girl aged 2 to 10 with multiple sclerosis.

Written as DNA, the CDR3 is TGCGCCAGCAGCCAAGGTTTCGAGCAGTACTTC. Amino acids: CASSQGFEQYF. J is TRBJ2-7 and V is TRBV4-3; D is unclear. The CDR3 runs to 11 residues. The germline CDR1 and CDR2 sequences are LGHNA and YSLEER. Trimming pared 1 base from V and 6 bases from J, leaving 4 bases between.